The TCR beta chain described here comes from a study of blood T cell repertoires in COVID-19. Participants, 18 to 89 years old, spanned under 25 US areas. Produced via immunoSEQ multiplex PCR; TCRdb's table is partial and in-frame only. The table records about 190,000 clones, approximately 73% of them present only once. The CDR3 is 15 residues long. The ends were cut back, 0 bases at V and 7 bases at J, with 13 bases in the middle. Germline-derived CDR1 and CDR2 are LGHNA and YSLEER. Sample: PBMCs or T cells enriched from blood (not recorded which). This chain uses TRBV4-3 with TRBJ2-1; D uncertain. The receptor was derived from a woman aged 50 to 60 with acute COVID-19. The CDR3 DNA reads as TGCGCCAGCAGCCAAGATCCCACAGCCCGGAATGAGCAGTTCTTC. Protein sequence: CASSQDPTARNEQFF.